Sequencing of this TCR beta chain was carried out in a study of T cells in tumors after PD-1 blockade. In the study overall: Treatment was either pembrolizumab 200 mg every 3 weeks or cemiplimab 350 mg every 2 weeks. During anti-PD-1 treatment, some patients continued daily vismodegib 150 mg. Study results and caveats: Most post-therapy expanded exhausted CD8+ clones were new, undetected before treatment.

This clone was seen a single time. The antigen remains unidentified. Method: immunoSEQ multiplex PCR; TCRdb's copy keeps in-frame clones and lacks some. In the table there are about 12,000 clones, roughly three fifths of which are singletons. Site-matched primary tumor biopsies were taken before and after PD-1 blockade. The CDR3 consists of 13 residues. Trimming removed 0 bases at V and 7 bases at J, with 7 bases between. In germline, CDR1 is LNHDA, CDR2 SQIVND (reference sequence). This sample comprised tumor tissue, obtained before anti-PD-1 treatment. V is TRBV19 and J is TRBJ1-5, with D uncertain. The clonotype originates from a human donor with basal cell carcinoma. CDR3 DNA sequence: TGTGCCAGTAGTATAGAGAAGGAGCAGCCCCAGCATTTT. Its protein is CASSIEKEQPQHF.